One sample yielded the 13 T cell receptor beta chains listed below, sequenced in a study of blood T cell repertoires in COVID-19. Data came from immunoSEQ multiplex PCR; TCRdb stores just in-frame clones and leaves some out. The sample consists of 150,000 to 200,000 clones, 75% to 90% of them appearing once. The sequenced sample was peripheral blood. These receptors originate from a man aged 40-49 years with acute or convalescent COVID-19.

V gene TRBV24-1 combines with J gene TRBJ2-3, with 10 bases matching TRBD1. Trimming took 4 bases from V and 3 from J; bases not matched to a gene: 6. The CDR3 is made up of 16 amino acids. Germline CDR1 and CDR2: KGHDR and SFDVKD. CDR3: CATSEADRGGTDTQYF. Here the CDR3 DNA reads TGTGCCACCAGTGAAGCGGACAGGGGGGGGACAGATACGCAGTATTTT.

The chain has TRBV20-1 and TRBJ1-1; D is undetermined. From germline, CDR1 is DFQATT and CDR2 SNEGSKA (reference sequence). Trimming stripped 3 bases from V and 1 base from J, with 9 bases between. This CDR3 is built from 13 residues. DNA of the CDR3: TGCAGTGCTAGTATCTCAGGGAACACTGAAGCTTTCTTT. As protein: CSASISGNTEAFF.

The gene calls are TRBV7-9 and TRBJ2-1, with a possible D match to TRBD1 (5 bases). The CDR3 covers 16 residues. The germline CDR1 and CDR2 sequences are SEHNR and FQNEAQ (reference sequence). V dropped 1 base and J dropped 0 bases, with 10 bases sitting between them. The CDR3 DNA follows: TGTGCCAGCAGCTTAGGAGACAGAAGCTCCTACAATGAGCAGTTCTTC. It codes for CASSLGDRSSYNEQFF.

The V call is TRBV10-1, the J call TRBJ2-3; tentatively, D is TRBD2 (6 bases). Germline CDR1 WNHNN, CDR2 SYGVQD (reference sequence). The CDR3 is 14 amino acids. Trimming cost V 6 bases and J 2 bases, with 12 bases left between them. The CDR3 is CASSLGTATDTQYF. The CDR3 DNA sequence: TGCGCCAGCAGCCTCGGGACTGCCACAGATACGCAGTATTTT.

The J gene is TRBJ1-6, the V gene TRBV9; 9 positions match TRBD1. V lost 2 bases and J lost 10; bases outside the gene matches: 4. The CDR3 sequence is 14 residues long. The germline V gene encodes CDR1 SGDLS and CDR2 YYNGEE. CDR3 sequence (DNA): TGTGCCAGCAGCGTCCAGGACAGGGGATCACCCCTCCACTTT. Translated, it gives CASSVQDRGSPLHF.

The chain couples TRBV12-3 or TRBV12-4 to TRBJ2-7, with unresolved D. The CDR3 runs 12 residues. V lost 5 bases, J lost 2 bases, and 7 bases lay in between. Written as DNA, the CDR3 is TGTGCCAGCAGTCCAACAGCCTACGAGCAGTACTTC. This gives the protein CASSPTAYEQYF.

The chain links TRBV3-1 (or the pseudogene TRBV3-2) to TRBJ2-5; D gene unclear. V lost 4 bases and J 1 base, leaving 10 bases between the germline ends. The CDR3 consists of 14 residues. Germline assignment: CDR1 LGHDT and CDR2 YNNKEL (reference sequence). CDR3 DNA: TGTGCCAGCAGCCGGTACTTATTCCAAGAGACCCAGTACTTC. Translated, it gives CASSRYLFQETQYF.

V usage is TRBV19 and J usage is TRBJ1-5; D is uncertain. The CDR3 is made up of 12 amino acids. Germline V lookup: CDR1 LNHDA, CDR2 SQIVND (reference sequence). V gave up 4 bases and J gave up 7 bases, with 8 bases separating them. The CDR3 here is CASSRSGQPQHF. CDR3 sequence (DNA): TGTGCCAGTAGTAGGTCGGGGCAGCCCCAGCATTTT. The full variable domain, in which reference TRBV19 and TRBJ1-5 provide the parts outside the CDR3, is DGGITQSPKYLFRKEGQNVTLSCEQNLNHDAMYWYRQDPGQGLRLIYYSQIVNDFQKGDIAEGYSVSREKKESFPLTVTSAQKNPTAFYLCASSRSGQPQHFGDGTRLSIL.

The rearrangement joins TRBV19 to TRBJ2-1; the match to TRBD2 covers 8 bases. The germline gives CDR1 LNHDA, CDR2 SQIVND (reference sequence). V trimming: 3 bases; J trimming: 8 bases; junction bases outside the gene matches: 9. The CDR3 is 15 residues long. CDR3 sequence: CASSIASGSIDEQFF. CDR3 in DNA: TGTGCCAGTAGTATCGCGAGCGGGAGCATCGATGAGCAGTTCTTC. The whole variable domain, filled in from reference TRBV19 and TRBJ2-1, reads DGGITQSPKYLFRKEGQNVTLSCEQNLNHDAMYWYRQDPGQGLRLIYYSQIVNDFQKGDIAEGYSVSREKKESFPLTVTSAQKNPTAFYLCASSIASGSIDEQFFGPGTRLTVL.

This chain connects TRBV5-1 to TRBJ2-7; no definite D call. Germline V gene sequence: CDR1 SGHRS, CDR2 YFSETQ. The CDR3 extends over 14 amino acids. V gave up 0 bases and J gave up 3 bases, with 10 bases separating them. CDR3 nucleotide sequence: TGCGCCAGCAGCTTGGGTGGCCTAGACTACGAGCAGTACTTC. Translation: CASSLGGLDYEQYF.

This chain joins TRBV7-9 and TRBJ1-2; 7 bases are a match to TRBD1. The CDR3 sequence is 13 residues long. The V segment lost 1 base and the J segment 9 bases; nucleotides outside the gene matches: 5. Germline values: CDR1 SEHNR, CDR2 FQNEAQ (reference sequence). DNA for the CDR3: TGTGCCAGCAGCTTAGGGGACAGCGTGAGCTACACCTTC. This gives the protein CASSLGDSVSYTF.

In DNA, the CDR3 is TGTGCCATCGGGGGGGGCACCTCCTACGAGCAGTACTTC. This translates into CAIGGGTSYEQYF. The rearrangement links TRBV10-3 to TRBJ2-7, with D possibly being TRBD2 (7 bases). Trimming removed 8 bases at V and 0 bases at J, with 11 bases between. The CDR3 totals 13 residues. Germline V gives CDR1 ENHRY, CDR2 SYGVKD.

The chain uses TRBV14 and TRBJ2-7; D is ambiguous. Germline CDR1 SGHDN, CDR2 FVKESK. V dropped 0 bases and J dropped 6 bases, with 12 bases sitting between them. The CDR3 has 14 amino acids. The CDR3 coding sequence is TGTGCCAGCAGCCAAGATCACTTCTATGGCGAGCAGTACTTC. It yields the protein CASSQDHFYGEQYF. The full variable domain, rest sourced from reference TRBV14 and TRBJ2-7, is EAGVTQFPSHSVIEKGQTVTLRCDPISGHDNLYWYRRVMGKEIKFLLHFVKESKQDESGMPNNRFLAERTGGTYSTLKVQPAELEDSGVYFCASSQDHFYGEQYFGPGTRLTVT.